This T cell receptor (beta chain) came from a study of neurological immune-mediated disorders. This sample's time point: longitudinal time-point 2. The controls, all healthy individuals, were blood bank volunteers in Maryland, USA. The unsorted libraries were made from 2 million PBMCs kept at -80 C. With 10-nucleotide random UMIs, 5'RACE was used to make the cDNA. Using its own MiXCR run on the 5' RACE reads, TCRdb lists one record per CDR3 protein. The table records tens of thousands of distinct CDR3 sequences, more than 9.5% of them present only once. The study's findings and limits: HTLV-1-associated myelopathy led in TCR clonal expansion, while multiple sclerosis ranked lowest, below healthy controls.

This clonotype has ten or more counts. The antigen is not known. Trimming cost V 3 bases and J 0 bases, with 15 bases left between them. CDR1 is SQVTM, CDR2 ANQGSEA, per germline. The CDR3 has 15 residues. The chain combines TRBV29-1 with TRBJ2-7; D call uncertain. This receptor was identified in a man aged 25-40 years in good health. Sequenced input: PBMCs. The CDR3: CSVEGSMKNSYEQYF. Here the CDR3 DNA reads TGCAGCGTTGAGGGGTCGATGAAAAACTCCTACGAGCAGTACTTC.